This T cell receptor (beta chain) comes out of a study of CD8+ T cells in alopecia areata. Study context: Each day, treated patients took oral tofacitinib twice, at 5 to 10 mg per dose.

Findings of the study overall: Tofacitinib produced a significant decrease in scalp clonality and in expanded CD8+ clones among the top 100. Numerous expanded lesional clones remained in scalp and blood during tofacitinib.

In regard to this clone: Antigen specificity is unknown.

RNA extraction and reverse transcription yielded cDNA as sequencing template. Profiled with immunoSEQ multiplex PCR; TCRdb holds only in-frame clones, not every one. The data show approximately 90,000 clones, around 71% seen once. The treatment is: oral pan-JAK inhibitor, 5-10 mg twice daily. Researchers took lesional scalp punch biopsies and peripheral blood from people who were alopecia areata patients. The CDR3 consists of 14 residues. The V gene's germline CDR1 is SGHTA and CDR2 FQGTGA. The ends were cut back, 2 bases at V and 7 bases at J, with 15 bases in the middle. The material was CD8+ T cells sorted from blood, obtained around week 44, from a patient treated with tofacitinib. The receptor was derived from a human donor with alopecia areata. The rearrangement uses TRBV7-3 and TRBJ2-7; tentative D call: TRBD2 (6 bases). The CDR3 nucleotides read TGTGCCAGCAGCTTAGGGGAGCGGGTAGGGGAGCAGTACTTC. Translating it yields CASSLGERVGEQYF.